This TCR beta chain emerged from a study of cytomegalovirus exposure and HLA in healthy donors. PCR primers comprised 60 Vbeta and 13 Jbeta primers. Sequencing used immunoSEQ multiplex PCR; TCRdb keeps in-frame clones, though not all of them. This table holds 150,000 to 200,000 clones, around 82% found once. The sequenced sample was PBMCs. The TCR originated in a man aged 18 to 30 in good health and CMV-seronegative.

This chain's CDR3 is CAISGLALDRYTQYF. CDR3 DNA sequence: TGTGCCATCAGCGGACTAGCGCTCGATCGGTATACGCAGTATTTT. V gene TRBV10-3 combines with J gene TRBJ2-3; 9 bases match TRBD2. From germline, CDR1 is ENHRY and CDR2 SYGVKD. This CDR3 is built from 15 residues. The ends lost 6 bases at V and 7 bases at J; junction bases unmatched: 11.